The rows below give T cell receptor beta chains drawn from one sample of a study of blood T cells in healthy people across ages. TCRdb reprocessed the 5' RACE reads via MiXCR and lists one record per CDR3 protein. The data contain 1,500,000 or so distinct CDR3 sequences, around 59% of them singletons. The sequencing sample was made of blood. Receptors originate from a man in his late teens or twenties in good health. The CDR3 runs from the conserved cysteine through the conserved F or W. The D gene is left open where the match is weak. A row's size may be missing; if present it is once, few, many or a size class.

d_call: -; v_call: TRBV7-2; clone_size: once; j_call: TRBJ2-5; cdr3_nt: TGTGCCAGCAGCTCGGGGCGACTAGGCGGAGAGACCCAGTACTTC; cdr3_aa: CASSSGRLGGETQYF
d_call: TRBD1; v_call: TRBV14; clone_size: -; j_call: TRBJ2-2; cdr3_nt: TGTGCCAGCAGCCAAGTGCAGGGAGCCGGACAGGACACCGGGGAGCTGTTTTTT; cdr3_aa: CASSQVQGAGQDTGELFF
d_call: TRBD1; v_call: TRBV6-5; clone_size: -; j_call: TRBJ2-5; cdr3_nt: TGTGCCAGCAGCCGAGCCTCCCGGGACAGCCCGTACTTC; cdr3_aa: CASSRASRDSPYF
d_call: -; v_call: TRBV7-9; clone_size: few; j_call: TRBJ1-2; cdr3_nt: TGTGCCAGCAGCAACGATCGAGGCTATGGCTACACCTTC; cdr3_aa: CASSNDRGYGYTF
d_call: TRBD1; v_call: TRBV7-9; clone_size: -; j_call: TRBJ1-5; cdr3_nt: TGTGCCAGCAGCCACCTAAGGACAGGTAACAGCAATCAGCCCCAGCATTTT; cdr3_aa: CASSHLRTGNSNQPQHF
d_call: TRBD2; v_call: TRBV29-1; clone_size: -; j_call: TRBJ2-3; cdr3_nt: TGCAGCGTAGGGACTAGCGCTTCAGATACGCAGTATTTT; cdr3_aa: CSVGTSASDTQYF
d_call: -; v_call: TRBV11-1; clone_size: -; j_call: TRBJ1-2; cdr3_nt: TGTGCCAGCAGCTTGGGAGACTTTTATGGCTACACCTTC; cdr3_aa: CASSLGDFYGYTF
d_call: -; v_call: TRBV9; clone_size: -; j_call: TRBJ2-1; cdr3_nt: TGTGCCAGCAGTGGCCTCAATGAGCAGTTCTTC; cdr3_aa: CASSGLNEQFF
d_call: TRBD2; v_call: TRBV7-9; clone_size: -; j_call: TRBJ2-3; cdr3_nt: TGTGCCAGCAGCTGGGGGGGGGATGCAGATACGCAGTATTTT; cdr3_aa: CASSWGGDADTQYF
d_call: TRBD2; v_call: TRBV6-5; clone_size: -; j_call: TRBJ2-3; cdr3_nt: TGTGCCAGCCAAACACTAGCGGGGGGAATCACAGATACGCAGTATTTT; cdr3_aa: CASQTLAGGITDTQYF
d_call: -; v_call: TRBV27; clone_size: -; j_call: TRBJ2-7; cdr3_nt: TGTGCCAGCAGTCGCGGGGTAACGGACAATGAGCAGTACTTC; cdr3_aa: CASSRGVTDNEQYF
d_call: -; v_call: TRBV6-2/TRBV6-3; clone_size: -; j_call: TRBJ1-2; cdr3_nt: TGTGCCAGCAGTTACTATGAGGGGACTCCCGTCTATGGCTACACCTTC; cdr3_aa: CASSYYEGTPVYGYTF
d_call: -; v_call: TRBV7-9; clone_size: -; j_call: TRBJ1-1; cdr3_nt: TGTGCCAGCACCCCGGGCATAATTATGAACACTGAAGCTTTCTTT; cdr3_aa: CASTPGIIMNTEAFF
d_call: TRBD1; v_call: TRBV6-6; clone_size: -; j_call: TRBJ1-2; cdr3_nt: TGTGCCAGCACCCTGGGACAGGGAATCTATGGCTACACCTTC; cdr3_aa: CASTLGQGIYGYTF
d_call: -; v_call: TRBV12-3/TRBV12-4; clone_size: -; j_call: TRBJ2-7; cdr3_nt: TGTGCCAGCAGTTCCGAAACGGCTAGTTTCTACGAGCAGTACTTC; cdr3_aa: CASSSETASFYEQYF
d_call: -; v_call: TRBV27; clone_size: -; j_call: TRBJ2-2; cdr3_nt: TGTGCCAGCAGCCCCACCCCCTCGGCCTGGGGCCTGTTTTTT; cdr3_aa: CASSPTPSAWGLFF